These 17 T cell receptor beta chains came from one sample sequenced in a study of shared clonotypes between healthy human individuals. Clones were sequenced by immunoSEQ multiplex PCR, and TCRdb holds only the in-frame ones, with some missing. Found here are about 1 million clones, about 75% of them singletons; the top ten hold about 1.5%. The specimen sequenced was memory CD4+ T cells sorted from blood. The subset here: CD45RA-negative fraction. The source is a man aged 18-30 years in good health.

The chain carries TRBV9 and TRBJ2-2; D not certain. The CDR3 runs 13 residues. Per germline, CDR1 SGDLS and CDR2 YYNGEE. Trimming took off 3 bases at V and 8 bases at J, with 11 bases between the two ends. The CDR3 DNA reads TGTGCCAGCAGCGCCCTGGTGTCGGGGGAGCTGTTTTTT. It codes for CASSALVSGELFF.

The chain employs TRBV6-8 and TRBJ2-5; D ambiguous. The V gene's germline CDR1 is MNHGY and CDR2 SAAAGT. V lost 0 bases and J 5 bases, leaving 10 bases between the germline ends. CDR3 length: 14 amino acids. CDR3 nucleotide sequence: TGTGCCAGCAGTTACTCCTGGTGTGGCGAGACCCAGTACTTC. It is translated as CASSYSWCGETQYF.

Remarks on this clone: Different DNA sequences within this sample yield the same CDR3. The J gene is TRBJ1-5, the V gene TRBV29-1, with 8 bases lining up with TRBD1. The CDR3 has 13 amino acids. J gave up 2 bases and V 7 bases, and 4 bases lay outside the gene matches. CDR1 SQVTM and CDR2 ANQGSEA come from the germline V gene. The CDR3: CSAGQGGNQPQHF. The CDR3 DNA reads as TGCAGCGCCGGACAGGGAGGCAATCAGCCCCAGCATTTT.

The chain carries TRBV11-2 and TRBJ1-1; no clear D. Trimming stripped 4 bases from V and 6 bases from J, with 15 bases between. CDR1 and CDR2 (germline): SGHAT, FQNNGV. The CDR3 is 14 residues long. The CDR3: CASSSPGRGAEAFF. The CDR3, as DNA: TGTGCCAGCAGCTCCCCGGGTAGAGGCGCTGAAGCTTTCTTT.

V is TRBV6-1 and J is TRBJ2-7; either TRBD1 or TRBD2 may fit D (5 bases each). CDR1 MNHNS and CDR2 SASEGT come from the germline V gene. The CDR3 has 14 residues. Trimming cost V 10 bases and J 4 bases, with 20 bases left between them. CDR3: CATRPGAGLYEQYF. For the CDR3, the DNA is TGTGCCACGAGACCCGGGGCAGGGTTGTACGAGCAGTACTTC.

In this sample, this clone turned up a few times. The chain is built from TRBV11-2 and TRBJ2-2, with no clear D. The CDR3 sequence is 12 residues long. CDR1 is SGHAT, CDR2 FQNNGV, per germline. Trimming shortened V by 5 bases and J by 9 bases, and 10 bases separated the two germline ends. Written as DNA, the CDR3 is TGTGCCAGCAGCGGACCCGGCCGGGAGCTGTTTTTT. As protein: CASSGPGRELFF.

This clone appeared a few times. CDR3 in DNA: TGTGCCAGCAGCAATCAGTACGAGCAGTACTTC. Protein product: CASSNQYEQYF. The chain is built from TRBV21-1 and TRBJ2-7; TRBD1, the D gene given by the table, was not confirmed from the DNA. TRBV21-1 is a pseudogene. The CDR3 is made up of 11 amino acids.

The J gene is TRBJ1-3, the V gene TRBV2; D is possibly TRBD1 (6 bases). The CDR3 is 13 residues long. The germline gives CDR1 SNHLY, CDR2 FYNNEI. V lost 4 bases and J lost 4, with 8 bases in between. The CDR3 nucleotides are TGTGCCAGCAGTGGGGGGCTGGGAAACACCATATATTTT. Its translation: CASSGGLGNTIYF.

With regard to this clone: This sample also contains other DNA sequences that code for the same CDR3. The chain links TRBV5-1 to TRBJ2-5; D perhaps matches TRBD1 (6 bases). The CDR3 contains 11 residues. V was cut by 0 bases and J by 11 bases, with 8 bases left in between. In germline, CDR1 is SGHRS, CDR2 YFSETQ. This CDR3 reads CASSLEGGQYF. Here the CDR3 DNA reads TGCGCCAGCAGCTTGGAAGGGGGTCAGTACTTC.

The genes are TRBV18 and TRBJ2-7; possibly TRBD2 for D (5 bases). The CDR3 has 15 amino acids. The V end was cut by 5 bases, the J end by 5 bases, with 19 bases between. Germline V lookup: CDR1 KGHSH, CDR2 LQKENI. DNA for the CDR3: TGTGCCAGCTCATCCCGGACCGGGATCGGGGACGAGCAGTACTTC. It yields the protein CASSSRTGIGDEQYF.

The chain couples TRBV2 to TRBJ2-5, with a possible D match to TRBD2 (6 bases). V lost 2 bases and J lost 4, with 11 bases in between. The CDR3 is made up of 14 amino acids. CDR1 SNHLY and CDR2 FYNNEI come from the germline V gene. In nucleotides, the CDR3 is TGTGCCAGCAGTGAACGCCGTAGCGGAGAGACCCAGTACTTC. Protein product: CASSERRSGETQYF.

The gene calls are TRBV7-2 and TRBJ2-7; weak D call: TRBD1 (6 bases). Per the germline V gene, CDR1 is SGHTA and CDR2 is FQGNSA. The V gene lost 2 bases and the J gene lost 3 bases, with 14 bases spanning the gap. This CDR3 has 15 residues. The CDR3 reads CASSLLGTQNYEQYF. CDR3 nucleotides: TGTGCCAGCAGCTTACTCGGGACACAGAACTACGAGCAGTACTTC. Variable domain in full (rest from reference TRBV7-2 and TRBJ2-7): GAGVSQSPSNKVTEKGKDVELRCDPISGHTALYWYRQSLGQGLEFLIYFQGNSAPDKSGLPSDRFSAERTGGSVSTLTIQRTQQEDSAVYLCASSLLGTQNYEQYFGPGTRLTVT.

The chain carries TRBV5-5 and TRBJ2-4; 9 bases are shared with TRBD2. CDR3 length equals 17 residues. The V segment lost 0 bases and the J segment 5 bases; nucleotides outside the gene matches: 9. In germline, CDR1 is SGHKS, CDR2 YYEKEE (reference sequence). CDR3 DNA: TGTGCCAGCAGCTTGGCTGGCCTAGCGGGGACTCAAAACATTCAGTACTTC. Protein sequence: CASSLAGLAGTQNIQYF.

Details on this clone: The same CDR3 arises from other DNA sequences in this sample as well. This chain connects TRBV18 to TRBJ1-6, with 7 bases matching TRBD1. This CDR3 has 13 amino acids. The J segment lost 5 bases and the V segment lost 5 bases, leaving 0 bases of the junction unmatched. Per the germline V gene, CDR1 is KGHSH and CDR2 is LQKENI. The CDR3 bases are TGTGCCAGCTCAGGGACAGATAATTCACCCCTCCACTTT. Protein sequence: CASSGTDNSPLHF. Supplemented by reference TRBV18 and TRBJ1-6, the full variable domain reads NAGVMQNPRHLVRRRGQEARLRCSPMKGHSHVYWYRQLPEEGLKFMVYLQKENIIDESGMPKERFSAEFPKEGPSILRIQQVVRGDSAAYFCASSGTDNSPLHFGNGTRLTVT.

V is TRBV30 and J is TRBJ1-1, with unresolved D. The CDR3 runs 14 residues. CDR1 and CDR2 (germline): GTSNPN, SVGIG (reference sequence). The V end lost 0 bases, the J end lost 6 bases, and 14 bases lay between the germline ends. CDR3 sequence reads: CAWSVKSHSSEAFF. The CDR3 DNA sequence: TGTGCCTGGAGTGTAAAGTCGCACAGTTCTGAAGCTTTCTTT.

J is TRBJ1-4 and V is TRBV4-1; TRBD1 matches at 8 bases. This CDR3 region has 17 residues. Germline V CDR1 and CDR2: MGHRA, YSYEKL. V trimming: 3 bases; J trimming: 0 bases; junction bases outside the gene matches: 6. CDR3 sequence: CASSQNDRGATNEKLFF. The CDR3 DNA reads TGCGCCAGCAGCCAGAACGACAGGGGCGCAACTAATGAAAAACTGTTTTTT.

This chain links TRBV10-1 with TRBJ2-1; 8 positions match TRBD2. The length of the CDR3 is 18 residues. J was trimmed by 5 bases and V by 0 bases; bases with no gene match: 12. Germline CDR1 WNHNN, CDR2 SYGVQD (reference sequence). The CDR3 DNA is TGCGCCAGCAGTGAGTCCATTGTTCGGGAGGGCCTAAACAATGAGCAGTTCTTC. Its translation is CASSESIVREGLNNEQFF.